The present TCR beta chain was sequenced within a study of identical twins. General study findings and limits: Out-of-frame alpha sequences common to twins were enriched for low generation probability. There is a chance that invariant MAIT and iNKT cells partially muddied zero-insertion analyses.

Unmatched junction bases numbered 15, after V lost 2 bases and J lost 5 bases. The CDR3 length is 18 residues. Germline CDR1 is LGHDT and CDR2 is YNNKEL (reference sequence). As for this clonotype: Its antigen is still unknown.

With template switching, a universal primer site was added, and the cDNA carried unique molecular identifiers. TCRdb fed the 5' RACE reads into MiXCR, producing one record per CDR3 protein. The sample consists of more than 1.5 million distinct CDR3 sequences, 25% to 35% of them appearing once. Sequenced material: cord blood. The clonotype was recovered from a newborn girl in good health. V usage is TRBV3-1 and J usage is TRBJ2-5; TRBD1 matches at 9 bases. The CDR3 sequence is CASSQKDPLQGAGETQYF. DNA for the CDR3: TGTGCCAGCAGCCAAAAAGATCCGTTACAGGGGGCGGGGGAGACCCAGTACTTC.